The entry below gives a single TCR beta chain sequence along with its context. The antigen is unknown. Sequencing was done on patients that had shown CD8+CD57+ cell expansion by flow cytometry. By the time of blood sampling, patients had still received no therapy. This sample was included in a study of CD8+CD57+ T cells in acquired aplastic anemia. Overall study: Sorted CD4+ and CD8+ cells gave an average of approximately 3 ug of DNA. Study-wide points: Comparison of patients with controls identified approximately 28 shared CD8+ CDR3 sequences.

Germline-derived CDR1 and CDR2 are ENHRY and SYGVKD. The CDR3 totals 13 residues. V was shortened by 8 bases and J by 12 bases, with 19 bases between the two germline ends. For CDR3 and TCR beta VDJ profiling, genomic DNA was the template used. Each CDR3 protein is one row after TCRdb ran MiXCR on the reads. The top ten clones hold around 9.7% of a sample with 200,000 or so distinct CDR3 sequences, under 55% of them seen once. Sequenced sample: sorted CD4+, CD8+, or CD8+CD57+ T cells (not recorded which) from PBMCs. V is TRBV10-3 and J is TRBJ1-4; D ambiguous. The clonotype originates from a human donor with aplastic anemia. The DNA of the CDR3 is TGTGCCATCGGGGTCAGAAATGGTGGGGAACTGTTTTTT. It yields the protein CAIGVRNGGELFF.